Detailed here is one TCR beta chain. Its target is unknown. The data are from a study of T cells in localized non-small cell lung cancer. Findings of the study overall: T cell clonality was highest in uninvolved adjacent lung, above tumor. Adjacent lung held a median roughly 50 of the top 100 tumor clones. Increased T cell density in blood showed an association with longer overall survival. As only one tumor region underwent sequencing, heterogeneity remains possible.

The germline CDR1 and CDR2 sequences are SEHNR and FQNEAQ (reference sequence). The CDR3 has 17 residues. V was clipped by 1 base and J by 1 base; unmatched bases: 7. Clones were read by immunoSEQ multiplex PCR, and TCRdb kept only the in-frame ones, dropping some. The sample gives approximately 34,000 clones, around nine tenths of which show up once; roughly 7.2% is in the top ten. The chain carries TRBV7-9 and TRBJ2-3, with 8 bases lining up with TRBD2. The sequencing used peripheral blood, collected before any cancer treatment. The sequence came from a woman aged 35-70 years with stage I lung adenocarcinoma. The CDR3 bases are TGTGCCAGCAGCTTAGGGAGAGCGGGGGCTCGCACAGATACGCAGTATTTT. Translated, it gives CASSLGRAGARTDTQYF.